A selection of T cell receptor beta chains follows, all from one sample in a study of T cells in Graves' hyperthyroidism and ophthalmopathy. TCRdb passed the multiplex PCR reads through MiXCR, listing each CDR3 protein once. The sample lists approximately 640,000 distinct CDR3 sequences; 15% to 20% were seen once. Sample: blood. The receptors here all came from a woman aged 30 to 39 with Graves' hyperthyroidism. The conserved cysteine and the conserved F or W are not part of the CDR3 here.

v_gene: TRBV6-1; CDR3aa: ASSEGGTGGNTIY
v_gene: TRBV19; CDR3aa: ASKVGNTEAF
v_gene: TRBV29-1; CDR3aa: SALTSTGDNEQF
v_gene: TRBV5-6; CDR3aa: ASSLSLGALGDTQY
v_gene: TRBV9; CDR3aa: ASSVASGNYEQY
v_gene: TRBV20-1; CDR3aa: SARESTGASGYT
v_gene: TRBV7-8; CDR3aa: ASSPAGYRTDTQY
v_gene: TRBV7-2; CDR3aa: ASSLDSLHGEKLF
v_gene: TRBV11-3; CDR3aa: ASSLERLLLSGNTIY
v_gene: TRBV30; CDR3aa: AWRRGLADITDTQY
v_gene: TRBV20-1; CDR3aa: SAYDPGLAGGWDEQY
v_gene: TRBV2; CDR3aa: ASSQGEGTEAF
v_gene: TRBV28; CDR3aa: ASRSSSGGVQPQH
v_gene: TRBV30; CDR3aa: AWSDTVNTEAF
v_gene: TRBV9; CDR3aa: TSSAGTVSETQY
v_gene: TRBV5-1; CDR3aa: ASGATGAEQY
v_gene: TRBV7-2; CDR3aa: ASSFFSGRAGTDTQY
v_gene: TRBV7-8; CDR3aa: ASSLVLRMGEQY
v_gene: TRBV20-1; CDR3aa: SAHREIGETQY
v_gene: TRBV10-3; CDR3aa: AIFGLGYT
v_gene: TRBV28; CDR3aa: ASTSGVNEQF
v_gene: TRBV6-1; CDR3aa: ASTPLGQVHTEAF
v_gene: TRBV2; CDR3aa: ASSESAASYEQY
v_gene: TRBV6-1; CDR3aa: ASSWGRRVGVQDEQF
v_gene: TRBV18; CDR3aa: ATHLLAVNTEAF
v_gene: TRBV30; CDR3aa: AWSVVGTATYEQY
v_gene: TRBV20-1; CDR3aa: SARLVDVAEQY
v_gene: TRBV2; CDR3aa: ASGEGGSFYGYT
v_gene: TRBV7-3; CDR3aa: ASSLIGRGRWETQY
v_gene: TRBV13; CDR3aa: ASSLGKSEQY
v_gene: TRBV13; CDR3aa: ASTRGEAYGYT
v_gene: TRBV2; CDR3aa: ASSELRVNYGYT
v_gene: TRBV18; CDR3aa: ASSSEPPAGTQY
v_gene: TRBV3-1; CDR3aa: ASSQESPASQF
v_gene: TRBV7-3; CDR3aa: ASSFGQGSEAF
v_gene: TRBV5-1; CDR3aa: ASSSGHGRTDTQY
v_gene: TRBV7-2; CDR3aa: ASSRYPEAF
v_gene: TRBV12-3/TRBV12-4; CDR3aa: ASRSNLAQGSEQY
v_gene: TRBV6-1; CDR3aa: ASSPIAGGGFNEQF
v_gene: TRBV28; CDR3aa: ASSSGYGYT
v_gene: TRBV20-1; CDR3aa: SAPTGSGGYT
v_gene: TRBV13; CDR3aa: ASSLSRPGIQY
v_gene: TRBV6-1; CDR3aa: AIAAGGGNQPQH
v_gene: TRBV4-1; CDR3aa: ASSQDWQTESSYEQY
v_gene: TRBV5-1; CDR3aa: ASSALTPDTQY
v_gene: TRBV11-2; CDR3aa: ASSFSTGQETQY
v_gene: TRBV6-4; CDR3aa: ASSDSDRGEQF
v_gene: TRBV14; CDR3aa: ASSQLAGVRTGELF
v_gene: TRBV6-1; CDR3aa: ASTAPVRSATSSYNEQF
v_gene: TRBV28; CDR3aa: ASFQSGTIYEQY
v_gene: TRBV28; CDR3aa: ASSPWGEQY
v_gene: TRBV6-6; CDR3aa: ASSYNRANTEAF
v_gene: TRBV11-2; CDR3aa: ASSLVGSGGDQETQY
v_gene: TRBV5-1; CDR3aa: ASRKQGTNTEAF
v_gene: TRBV28; CDR3aa: ASSPTGLSYEQY